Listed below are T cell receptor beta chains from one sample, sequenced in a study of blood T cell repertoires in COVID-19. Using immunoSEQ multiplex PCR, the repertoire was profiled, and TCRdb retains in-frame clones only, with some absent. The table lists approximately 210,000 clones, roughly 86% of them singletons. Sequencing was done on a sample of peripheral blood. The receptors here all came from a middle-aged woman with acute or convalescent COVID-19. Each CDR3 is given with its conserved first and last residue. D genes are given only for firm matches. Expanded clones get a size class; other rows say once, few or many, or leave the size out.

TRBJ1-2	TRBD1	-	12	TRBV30	TGTGCCTGGAGTGAAACAGGGGTAGGCTACACCTTC	CAWSETGVGYTF
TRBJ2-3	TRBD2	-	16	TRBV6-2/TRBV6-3	TGTGCCAGCAGTGTTAGCGGGGGCACTAGCACAGATACGCAGTATTTT	CASSVSGGTSTDTQYF
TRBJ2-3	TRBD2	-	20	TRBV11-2	TGTGCCAGCAGCTTAGAATACGGGACTAGCGGGGGGCCGCGGACAGATACGCAGTATTTT	CASSLEYGTSGGPRTDTQYF
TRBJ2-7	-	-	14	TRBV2	TGTGCCAGCATCTATGACAGAAACTCCTACGAGCAGTACTTC	CASIYDRNSYEQYF
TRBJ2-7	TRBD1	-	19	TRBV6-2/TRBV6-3	TGTGCCAGCAGTTACTCCCAAAGCCTCCGGGACAGGTTCTCCTACGAGCAGTACTTC	CASSYSQSLRDRFSYEQYF
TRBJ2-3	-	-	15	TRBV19	TGTGCCAGTAGCCTCGCGGTAGCGAGCACAGATACGCAGTATTTT	CASSLAVASTDTQYF
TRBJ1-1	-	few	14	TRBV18	TGTGCCAGCTCACTAGGACAGAAGAACACTGAAGCTTTCTTT	CASSLGQKNTEAFF
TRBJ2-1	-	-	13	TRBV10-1	TGCGCCAGCGGCACCCAGGGGAACAATGAGCAGTTCTTC	CASGTQGNNEQFF
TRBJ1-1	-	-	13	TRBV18	TGTGCCAGCTCACCAAACACCGCCGCTGAAGCTTTCTTT	CASSPNTAAEAFF
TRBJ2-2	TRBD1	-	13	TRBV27	TGTGCCACCACGACAGGGTTCACCGGGGAGCTGTTTTTT	CATTTGFTGELFF
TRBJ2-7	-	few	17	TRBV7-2	TGTGCCAGCAGCTCCAAATTTCCGGGACTGGACTCCTACGAGCAGTACTTC	CASSSKFPGLDSYEQYF